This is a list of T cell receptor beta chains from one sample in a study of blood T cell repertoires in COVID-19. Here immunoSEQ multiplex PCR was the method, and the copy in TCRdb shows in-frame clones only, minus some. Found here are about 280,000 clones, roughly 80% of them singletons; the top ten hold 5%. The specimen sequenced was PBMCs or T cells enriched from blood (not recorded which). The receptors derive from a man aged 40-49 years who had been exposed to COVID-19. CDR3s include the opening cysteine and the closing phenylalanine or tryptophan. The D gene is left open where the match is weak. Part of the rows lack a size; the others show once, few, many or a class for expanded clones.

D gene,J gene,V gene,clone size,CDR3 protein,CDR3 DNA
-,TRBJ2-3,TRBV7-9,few,CASSLEGRVTADTQYF,TGTGCCAGCAGCTTAGAGGGCAGGGTGACGGCAGATACGCAGTATTTT
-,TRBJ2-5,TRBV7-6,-,CASSPTNRVQQETQYF,TGTGCCAGCAGCCCAACAAACAGGGTCCAGCAAGAGACCCAGTACTTC
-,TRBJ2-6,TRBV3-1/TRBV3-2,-,CASSQGHREAGANVLTF,TGTGCCAGCAGCCAAGGGCATCGGGAAGCGGGGGCCAACGTCCTGACTTTC
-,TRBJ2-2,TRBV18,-,CASQPSLNGELFF,TGTGCCAGCCAACCAAGCCTCAACGGGGAGCTGTTTTTT
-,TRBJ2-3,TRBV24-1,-,CATSDLNSDSWTDTQYF,TGTGCCACCAGTGACCTAAACAGTGATTCTTGGACAGATACGCAGTATTTT
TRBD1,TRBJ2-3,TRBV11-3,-,CASSLPGQGADTQYF,TGTGCCAGCAGCTTACCGGGACAGGGGGCAGATACGCAGTATTTT
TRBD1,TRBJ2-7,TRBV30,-,CAWGTGNNYEQYF,TGTGCCTGGGGGACAGGGAATAATTACGAGCAGTACTTC
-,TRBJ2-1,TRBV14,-,CASSQARVYNEQFF,TGTGCCAGCAGCCAAGCCCGGGTCTACAATGAGCAGTTCTTC
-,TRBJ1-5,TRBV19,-,CASSLVLIANQPQHF,TGTGCCAGTAGTCTCGTCCTGATAGCGAATCAGCCCCAGCATTTT
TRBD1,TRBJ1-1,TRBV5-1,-,CASSPRQGRNTEAFF,TGCGCCAGCAGCCCACGACAGGGCCGGAACACTGAAGCTTTCTTT
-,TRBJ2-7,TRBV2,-,CASSAFEGFDEQYF,TGTGCCAGCAGTGCCTTCGAGGGTTTCGACGAGCAGTACTTC
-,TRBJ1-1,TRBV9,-,CASSVGSGTEAFF,TGTGCCAGCAGCGTAGGATCGGGGACTGAAGCTTTCTTT
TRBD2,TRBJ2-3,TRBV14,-,CASSPPGSGRGDTQYF,TGTGCCAGCAGCCCCCCCGGTAGCGGGAGGGGAGATACGCAGTATTTT
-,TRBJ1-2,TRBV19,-,CASTDGPDTFGYTF,TGTGCCAGTACTGACGGCCCGGACACCTTTGGCTACACCTTC
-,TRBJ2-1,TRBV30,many,CAWAVGSSGVSEQFF,TGTGCCTGGGCCGTAGGGTCGTCCGGGGTTAGTGAGCAGTTCTTC
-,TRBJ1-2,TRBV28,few,CASSFRLPGSGTF,TGTGCCAGCAGTTTTCGTCTTCCGGGTTCCGGCACCTTC
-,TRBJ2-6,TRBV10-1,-,CASSGGGSSGANVLTF,TGCGCCAGCAGTGGTGGGGGCAGCTCTGGGGCCAACGTCCTGACTTTC
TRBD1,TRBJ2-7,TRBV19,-,CASSGTGFVSEQYF,TGTGCCAGTTCCGGGACAGGGTTTGTATCCGAGCAGTACTTC
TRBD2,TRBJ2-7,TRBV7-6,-,CASSPRLAGLSYEQYF,TGTGCCAGCAGCCCACGACTAGCGGGCCTCTCCTACGAGCAGTACTTC
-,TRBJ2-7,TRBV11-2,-,CASSLADSNVYEQYF,TGTGCCAGCAGCTTAGCGGACTCAAACGTATACGAGCAGTACTTC
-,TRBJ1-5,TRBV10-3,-,CAISDSRVAANQPQHF,TGTGCCATCAGTGATTCGAGGGTAGCGGCCAATCAGCCCCAGCATTTT
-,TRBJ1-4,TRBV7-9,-,CASSSLGKRELF,TGTGCCAGCAGCTCCCTGGGGAAACGGGAGCTTTTT
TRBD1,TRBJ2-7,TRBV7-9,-,CASSKPGQGDEQYF,TGTGCCAGCAGCAAACCGGGACAGGGAGACGAGCAGTACTTC
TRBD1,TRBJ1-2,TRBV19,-,CASSFRGTGYTF,TGTGCCAGTAGTTTCAGGGGGACAGGCTACACCTTC
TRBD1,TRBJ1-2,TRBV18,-,CASSPPNRGGCTF,TGTGCCAGCTCACCTCCAAACAGGGGGGGTTGCACCTTC
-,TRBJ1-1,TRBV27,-,CASSHQGTEAFF,TGTGCCAGCAGTCACCAGGGCACTGAAGCTTTCTTT
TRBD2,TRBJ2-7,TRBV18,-,CASSPPLAGGQYEQYF,TGTGCCAGCTCACCACCCCTAGCGGGAGGCCAGTACGAGCAGTACTTC
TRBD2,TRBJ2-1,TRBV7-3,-,CASSPGGDYGVNEQFF,TGTGCCAGCAGTCCGGGAGGGGACTACGGGGTCAATGAGCAGTTCTTC
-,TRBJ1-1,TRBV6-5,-,CASSRGSGNTEAFF,TGTGCCAGCAGTAGAGGGTCGGGGAACACTGAAGCTTTCTTT
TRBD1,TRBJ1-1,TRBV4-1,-,CASSQDGQGNTEAFF,TGCGCCAGCAGCCAAGACGGACAGGGGAACACTGAAGCTTTCTTT
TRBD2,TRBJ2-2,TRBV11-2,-,CASSFQRGDTGELFF,TGTGCCAGCAGCTTCCAGCGGGGGGACACCGGGGAGCTGTTTTTT
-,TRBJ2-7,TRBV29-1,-,CSALEAFSSYEQYF,TGCAGCGCCCTGGAGGCTTTTTCTTCCTACGAGCAGTACTTC
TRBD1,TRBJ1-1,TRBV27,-,CASSILQGATEAFF,TGTGCCAGCAGTATCCTACAGGGGGCCACTGAAGCTTTCTTT
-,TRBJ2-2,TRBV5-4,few,CASSLPTSTGELFF,TGTGCCAGCAGCTTACCGACTAGCACCGGGGAGCTGTTTTTT
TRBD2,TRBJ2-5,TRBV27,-,CASSLLGEGETQYF,TGTGCCAGCAGTTTATTGGGGGAGGGAGAGACCCAGTACTTC
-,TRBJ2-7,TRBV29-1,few,CSVNGQTYEQYF,TGCAGCGTTAACGGACAAACCTACGAGCAGTACTTC
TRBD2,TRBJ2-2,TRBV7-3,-,CASSLETGGAGELFF,TGTGCCAGCAGCTTAGAAACGGGAGGGGCCGGGGAGCTGTTTTTT
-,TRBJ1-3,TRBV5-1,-,CASSLEAGTGNTIYF,TGCGCCAGCAGCTTGGAGGCAGGGACTGGAAACACCATATATTTT
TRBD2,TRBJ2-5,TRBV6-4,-,CAREAGLHHGETQYF,TGTGCCAGAGAAGCGGGACTTCATCACGGGGAGACCCAGTACTTC
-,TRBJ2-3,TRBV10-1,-,CASSETASASTDTQYF,TGCGCCAGCAGTGAGACAGCTAGCGCGTCCACAGATACGCAGTATTTT
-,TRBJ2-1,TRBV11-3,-,CASSLGTRDEQFF,TGTGCCAGCAGCTTAGGTACCAGGGATGAGCAGTTCTTC
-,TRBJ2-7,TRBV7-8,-,CASSSARGAWDPPYEQYF,TGTGCCAGCAGCTCCGCCAGGGGAGCGTGGGACCCGCCCTACGAGCAGTACTTC
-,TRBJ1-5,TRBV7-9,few,CASSVQGDQPQHF,TGTGCCAGCAGCGTCCAGGGCGATCAGCCCCAGCATTTT
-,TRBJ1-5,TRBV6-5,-,CASSFGQDSQPQHF,TGTGCCAGCAGTTTCGGCCAGGATAGTCAGCCCCAGCATTTT
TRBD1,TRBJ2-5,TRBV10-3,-,CAISEGPGTGAQETQYF,TGTGCCATCAGTGAGGGGCCCGGTACAGGGGCACAAGAGACCCAGTACTTC
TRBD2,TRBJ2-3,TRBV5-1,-,CASMRGAGGITDTQYF,TGCGCCAGCATGAGGGGCGCGGGGGGAATCACAGATACGCAGTATTTT
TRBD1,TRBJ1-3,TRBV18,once,CASSPWGQGNTIYF,TGTGCCAGCTCACCCTGGGGACAGGGAAACACCATATATTTT
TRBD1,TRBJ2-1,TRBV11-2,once,CASSHQGVAFF,TGTGCCAGCAGTCATCAGGGGGTTGCGTTCTTC
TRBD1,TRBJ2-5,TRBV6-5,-,CASRNTGVVKTQYF,TGTGCCAGCAGGAACACAGGGGTAGTAAAGACCCAGTACTTC
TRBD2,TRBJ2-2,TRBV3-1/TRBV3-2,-,CASSHTSGSIGELFF,TGTGCCAGCAGCCACACTAGCGGGAGTATCGGGGAGCTGTTTTTT
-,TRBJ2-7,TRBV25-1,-,CASSKQGYEQYF,TGTGCCAGCAGCAAACAGGGTTACGAGCAGTACTTC
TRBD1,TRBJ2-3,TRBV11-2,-,CASSTTGGTDTQYF,TGTGCCAGCAGCACCACAGGGGGCACAGATACGCAGTATTTT
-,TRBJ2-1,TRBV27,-,CASSLRAYYNEQFF,TGTGCCAGCAGTTTGAGGGCCTACTACAATGAGCAGTTCTTC
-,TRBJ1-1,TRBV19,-,CASSIRQSEAFF,TGTGCCAGTAGTATCAGACAGTCTGAAGCTTTCTTT
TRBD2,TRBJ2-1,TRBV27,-,CASVAGDSYNEQFF,TGTGCCAGCGTAGCGGGTGATTCCTACAATGAGCAGTTCTTC
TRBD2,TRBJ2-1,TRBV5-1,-,CASSSTIAGEGYNEQFF,TGCGCCAGCAGCTCGACAATAGCGGGAGAGGGCTACAATGAGCAGTTCTTC
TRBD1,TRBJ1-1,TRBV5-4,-,CASSSGQGARTEAFF,TGTGCCAGCAGCTCCGGACAGGGGGCGCGGACTGAAGCTTTCTTT
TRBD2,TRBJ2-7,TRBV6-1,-,CASSEALTSGSHEQYF,TGTGCCAGCAGTGAAGCCCTGACTAGCGGGAGCCACGAGCAGTACTTC
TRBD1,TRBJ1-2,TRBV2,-,CASRPPGQGAAPHGYTF,TGTGCCAGCAGACCGCCGGGACAGGGGGCGGCACCCCATGGCTACACCTTC
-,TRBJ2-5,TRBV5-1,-,CASSSGTFARLWTQYF,TGCGCCAGCAGCTCCGGGACATTCGCGCGGTTATGGACCCAGTACTTC